These 5 T cell receptor beta chains were sequenced from one sample in a study of breast tumors, draining lymph nodes, adjacent tissues. TCRdb re-called the multiplex PCR reads with MiXCR, one entry per CDR3 protein. Counted here are some 170,000 distinct CDR3 sequences, around 33% occurring once; the ten biggest clones make up approximately 3.9%. The lymph nodes were axillary draining lymph nodes from breast cancer patients. What was sequenced was axillary lymph node tissue. The receptors stem from a female donor with breast cancer. Some clones in this sample may be carry-over from other donors' samples.

This clonotype occurred many times. The chain couples TRBV12-3 or TRBV12-4 to TRBJ2-7; D is ambiguous. Trimming left V 2 bases short and J 4 bases short, with 12 bases between. This CDR3 comprises 14 residues. The CDR3 loop reads CASSLSGVPYEQYF. The CDR3 nucleotides are TGTGCCAGCAGTTTATCCGGCGTTCCTTACGAGCAGTACTTC.

About this clonotype: Since a much larger clone is just one base distant, this may be a read error. Likely a read error: the CDR3 ends without its conserved phenylalanine or tryptophan. This chain connects TRBV28 to TRBJ1-6; tentative D call: TRBD1 (5 bases). Trimming cost V 6 bases and J 4 bases, with 10 bases left between them. CDR1 MDHEN and CDR2 SYDVKM come from the germline V gene. The CDR3 length is 14 residues. The CDR3 DNA is TGTGCCAGCAGCATGGGACTGTATAATTCACCCCTCCACCTT. Amino acid sequence: CASSMGLYNSPLHL.

This clonotype was observed at least ten times. CDR3 nucleotide sequence: TGTGCCAGCAGTGAAGCGGGCAGGGGGCATGAAAAACTGTTTTTT. This codes for CASSEAGRGHEKLFF. This chain joins TRBV2 and TRBJ1-4; TRBD1 matches 8 bases. This CDR3 has 15 residues. Germline V gene sequence: CDR1 SNHLY, CDR2 FYNNEI. V trimming: 0 bases; J trimming: 6 bases; junction bases outside the gene matches: 3.

The table lists this clonotype with many counts. This chain uses TRBV5-5 with TRBJ2-7; TRBD1 agrees at 8 bases. V dropped 4 bases and J dropped 3; count of bases not matched to a gene: 6. In germline, CDR1 is SGHKS, CDR2 YYEKEE (reference sequence). The CDR3 has 14 amino acids. As DNA, the CDR3 is TGTGCCAGCAGCATCCCGGGACAGGTCTACGAGCAGTACTTC. Amino acids: CASSIPGQVYEQYF.

Many counts were recorded for this clonotype. The rearrangement joins TRBV9 to TRBJ1-6; 8 nucleotides align to TRBD1. V lost 3 bases to trimming and J lost 6 bases; unmatched junction nucleotides: 11. The CDR3 consists of 17 residues. Germline V gives CDR1 SGDLS, CDR2 YYNGEE. CDR3 protein: CASSASGGTNFNSPLHF. The CDR3 bases are TGTGCCAGCAGCGCCTCAGGGGGCACCAACTTTAATTCACCCCTCCACTTT.